The entry below describes one T cell receptor (beta chain). These data come from a study of radiotherapy plus CTLA-4 blockade in lung cancer. Only in-frame clones appear in the TCRdb table, and some are missing; sequencing was by immunoSEQ multiplex PCR. The sample lists over 50,000 clones; roughly three quarters were seen once. CDR3 length: 15 amino acids. CDR1 is MNHEY and CDR2 is SMNVEV in the germline V gene (reference sequence). J gave up 2 bases and V 2 bases, and 2 bases lay outside the gene matches. The material sequenced was peripheral blood, taken from a patient treated with radiotherapy plus ipilimumab. This clonotype was obtained from a human donor with non-small cell lung cancer who had a partial response to radiotherapy plus ipilimumab. The rearrangement links TRBV27 to TRBJ2-3; 9 nucleotides agree with TRBD2. The CDR3 region is CASSLQRGDTDTQYF. The DNA for the CDR3 is TGTGCCAGCAGTTTACAGCGGGGGGACACAGATACGCAGTATTTT.